The present entry profiles one T cell receptor (beta chain) with its context. This clonotype has only a few counts. Its target antigen remains unknown. It may be a read error: a sequence one base away is much more abundant. There are 16 amino acids in the CDR3, from cysteine to phenylalanine inclusive. CDR3 DNA only is kept here, 48 bases in frame from base 1. CDR1 and CDR2 are drawn from the germline V gene (reference sequence): SEHNR, FQNEAQ. V is reduced by 7 bases and J by 5 bases, leaving a spacing of 21 bases between them. The TCR beta CDR3 regions were amplified from RNA transcripts. A first-round RT-PCR of the TCR CDR3 used the HTBI primer set with the Qiagen OneStep RT-PCR kit. Libraries were constructed in a second round of multiplex PCR, after which size selection and purification were carried out. Sequencing of the libraries was done on an Illumina HiSeq2000 using paired-end 100 bp reads. From the authors' description of their analysis: SOAPnuke was used to process the raw data, removing reads that contained adapters or uncalled bases, had a mean Phred below 15, or lacked an exact match to the constant primer or identifier. High-quality paired reads were merged with COPE v1.2.5, and unique nucleotide sequences were defined as clonotypes. Clonotypes were aligned to IMGT TRBV, TRBD and TRBJ reference segments using MiTCR v1.1. The analysis was restricted to V-J combinations with a frequency above 0.0001, which together covered over 99% of the repertoires. The TCS score was defined as F50 (clonal expansion) divided by E x V (chaos), with BLOSUM62-based TCRdist calculated between CDR3 peptides within each V-J. Welch's t-statistics and random forest reduced around 520 V-J features to 13, which were used in a naive Bayes classifier (R e1071). The public reads were reprocessed in TCRdb via fastp at Q25 and MiXCR, keeping in-frame beta chains. All rows with the same CDR3 protein become a single entry with the most common DNA and genes. V and J calls and clone size were set by TCRdb, not the authors. Here the sample has over 450,000 distinct CDR3 sequences; more than 15% occur a single time. 17% of the sample belongs to the ten largest clones.

Moderately to severely active disease, a Clinical Activity Score of at least 3, a NOSPECS grade of at least 4, and a duration under 3 months were present in ophthalmopathy patients. Patients with uncontrolled infections, other autoimmune diseases, pregnancy or lactation were excluded. Diagnoses were based on clinical symptoms, serum thyroxine and TRAb, thyroid ultrasound and orbital computed tomography. Ficoll-Paque density gradient centrifugation was used to isolate PBMCs from around 10 ml of fresh peripheral blood. Trizol reagent was used to extract total RNA, and RNA quality was then checked on an Agilent 2100 Bioanalyzer. The data were obtained in a study of T cells in Graves' hyperthyroidism and ophthalmopathy (dated by TCRdb to the late 2010s). Background for the entire study: Peripheral blood was collected at initial diagnosis, before any treatment. Once sampling was done, hyperthyroidism patients were given methimazole at a starting dose of 30 mg daily, whereas ophthalmopathy patients were given high-dose intravenous methylprednisolone. Prospective prediction of ophthalmopathy was tested in an independent validation cohort of 18 to 20 hyperthyroidism patients and 17 patients who later progressed to ophthalmopathy. The paper reports TCR Vbeta CDR3 sequencing of more than 120 peripheral blood samples: 40 or so ophthalmopathy, under 80 hyperthyroidism and around 17 progressor patients. To identify distinguishing TCR V-J signatures, a discovery cohort of about a hundred patients was used, comprising 43 with Graves' ophthalmopathy and approximately 57 with stable Graves' hyperthyroidism. The study also compared thyroid tissue and blood T-cell repertoires from a handful of Graves' hyperthyroidism patients. The 80 to 100 discovery patients were randomly divided into training and test sets at a 7:3 ratio.

General study outcomes and caveats: Sample size was not statistically predetermined, and investigators were not blinded to group allocation. A model built on a 13 V-J signature distinguished ophthalmopathy from stable hyperthyroidism, reaching about 88% sensitivity and about 81% specificity in cross-validation and 80%/75% in testing. In validation, progression to ophthalmopathy was predicted by the model with roughly 69% sensitivity and around 75% specificity, a median of 6.5 months before onset. Most expanded thyroid clonotypes (frequency above 0.001) were also found in blood, which suggests that blood repertoires may mirror thyroid immune responses.

This clonotype was obtained from a young woman with Graves' ophthalmopathy. Sequenced: blood. The V gene is TRBV7-9 and the J gene is TRBJ2-1; the D gene is possibly TRBD1 or TRBD2, with 6 bases matching each. The DNA is TGTGCCAGCAACGGGGGCGGGGCGGTCAATCACAATGAGCAGTTCTTC. Its protein product is CASNGGGAVNHNEQFF.